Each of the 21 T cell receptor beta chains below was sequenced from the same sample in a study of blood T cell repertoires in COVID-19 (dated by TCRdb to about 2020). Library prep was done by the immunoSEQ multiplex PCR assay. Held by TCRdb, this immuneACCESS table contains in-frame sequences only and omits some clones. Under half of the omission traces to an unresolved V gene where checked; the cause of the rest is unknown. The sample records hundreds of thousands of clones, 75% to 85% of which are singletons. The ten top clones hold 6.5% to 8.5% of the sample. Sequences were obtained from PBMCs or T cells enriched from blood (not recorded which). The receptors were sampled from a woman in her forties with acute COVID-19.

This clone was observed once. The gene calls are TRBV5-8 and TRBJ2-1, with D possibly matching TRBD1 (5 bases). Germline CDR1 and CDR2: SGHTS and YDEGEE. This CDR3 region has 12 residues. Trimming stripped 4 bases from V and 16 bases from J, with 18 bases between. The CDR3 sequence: CASSHLLGPCFF. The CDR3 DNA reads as TGTGCCAGCAGCCATTTACTGGGGCCTTGTTTCTTC.

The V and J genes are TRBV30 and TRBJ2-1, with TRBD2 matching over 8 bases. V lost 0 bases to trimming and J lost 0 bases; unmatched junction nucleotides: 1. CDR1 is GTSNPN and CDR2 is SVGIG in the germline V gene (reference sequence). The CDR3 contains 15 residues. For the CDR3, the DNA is TGTGCCTGGAGTGTTAGCGGGATCTCCTACAATGAGCAGTTCTTC. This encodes CAWSVSGISYNEQFF.

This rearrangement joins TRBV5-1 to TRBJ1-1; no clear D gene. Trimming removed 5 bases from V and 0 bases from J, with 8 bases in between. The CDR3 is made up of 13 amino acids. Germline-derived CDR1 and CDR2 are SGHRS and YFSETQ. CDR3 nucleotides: TGCGCCAGCAGACAACAGATGAACACTGAAGCTTTCTTT. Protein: CASRQQMNTEAFF.

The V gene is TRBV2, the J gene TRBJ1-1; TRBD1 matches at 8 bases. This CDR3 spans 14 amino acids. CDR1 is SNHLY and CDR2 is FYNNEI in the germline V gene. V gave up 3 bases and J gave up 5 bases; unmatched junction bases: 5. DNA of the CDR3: TGTGCCAGCAGTGACCCAGGGGGCGGAACTGAAGCTTTCTTT. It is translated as CASSDPGGGTEAFF.

CDR3 amino acids: CAWGGLADTTQYF. The CDR3 DNA is TGTGCCTGGGGGGGACTAGCGGATACAACGCAGTATTTT. The V gene is TRBV30, the J gene TRBJ2-3, with TRBD2 matching 11 bases. This CDR3 spans 13 amino acids. Germline loops: CDR1 GTSNPN, CDR2 SVGIG (reference sequence). The V and J ends lost 5 bases and 9 bases, in that order; junction bases with no gene match: 7.

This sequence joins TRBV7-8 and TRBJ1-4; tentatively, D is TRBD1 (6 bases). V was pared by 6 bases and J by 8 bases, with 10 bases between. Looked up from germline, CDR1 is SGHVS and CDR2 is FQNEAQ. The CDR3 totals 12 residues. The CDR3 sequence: CASSQGREKLFF. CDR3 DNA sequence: TGTGCCAGCAGTCAGGGGCGAGAAAAACTGTTTTTT.

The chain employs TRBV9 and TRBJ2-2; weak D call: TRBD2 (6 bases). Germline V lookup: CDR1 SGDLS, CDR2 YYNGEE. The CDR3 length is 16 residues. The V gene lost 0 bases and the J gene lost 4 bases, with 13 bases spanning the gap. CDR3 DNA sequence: TGTGCCAGCAGCGTAGACTCGGGAGATCCCACCGGGGAGCTGTTTTTT. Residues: CASSVDSGDPTGELFF. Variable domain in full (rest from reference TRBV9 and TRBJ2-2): DSGVTQTPKHLITATGQRVTLRCSPRSGDLSVYWYQQSLDQGLQFLIQYYNGEERAKGNILERFSAQQFPDLHSELNLSSLELGDSALYFCASSVDSGDPTGELFFGEGSRLTVL.

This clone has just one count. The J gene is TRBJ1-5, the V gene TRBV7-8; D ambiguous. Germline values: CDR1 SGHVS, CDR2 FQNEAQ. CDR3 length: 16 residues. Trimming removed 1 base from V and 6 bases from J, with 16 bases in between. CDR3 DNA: TGTGCCAGCAGCTTAGTCGGACGGACTGAGGGTCAGCCCCAGCATTTT. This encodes CASSLVGRTEGQPQHF.

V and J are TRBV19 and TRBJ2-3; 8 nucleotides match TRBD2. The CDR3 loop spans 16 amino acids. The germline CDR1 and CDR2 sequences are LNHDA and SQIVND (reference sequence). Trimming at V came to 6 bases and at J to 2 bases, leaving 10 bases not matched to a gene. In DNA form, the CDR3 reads TGTGCCAGTAGGGAGGTTGGCGGGGGGATCACAGATACGCAGTATTTT. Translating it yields CASREVGGGITDTQYF.

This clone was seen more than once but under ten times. The CDR3 nucleotides read TGTGCCAGCAGCTTAATCCCCGGAGCGGGAGCGGTGAGTGAGCAGTTCTTC. This codes for CASSLIPGAGAVSEQFF. The chain is built from TRBV7-2 and TRBJ2-1, with TRBD2 matching over 8 bases. Losses at the gene ends were 2 bases for V and 9 bases for J; bases not matched to a gene: 15. The CDR3 covers 17 residues. Germline CDR1 SGHTA, CDR2 FQGNSA.

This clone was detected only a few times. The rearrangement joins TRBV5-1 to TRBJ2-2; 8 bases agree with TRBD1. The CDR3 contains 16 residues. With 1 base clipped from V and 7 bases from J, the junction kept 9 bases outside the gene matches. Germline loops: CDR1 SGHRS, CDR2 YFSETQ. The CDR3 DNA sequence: TGCGCCAGCAGCTTGCGGTCGCAGGGGGCCCTCGGGGAGCTGTTTTTT. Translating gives CASSLRSQGALGELFF.

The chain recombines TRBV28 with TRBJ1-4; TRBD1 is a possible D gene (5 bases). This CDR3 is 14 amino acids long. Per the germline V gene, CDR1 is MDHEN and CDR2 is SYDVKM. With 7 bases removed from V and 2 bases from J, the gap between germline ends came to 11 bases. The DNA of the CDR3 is TGTGCCAGCAAAGAAGGGGTCACTAATGAAAAACTGTTTTTT. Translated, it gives CASKEGVTNEKLFF.

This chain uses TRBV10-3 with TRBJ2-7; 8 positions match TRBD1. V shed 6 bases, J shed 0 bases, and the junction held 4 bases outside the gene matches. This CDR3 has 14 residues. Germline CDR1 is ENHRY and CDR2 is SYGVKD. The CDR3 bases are TGTGCCATCAGACAGGGGGGAAACTCCTACGAGCAGTACTTC. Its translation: CAIRQGGNSYEQYF.

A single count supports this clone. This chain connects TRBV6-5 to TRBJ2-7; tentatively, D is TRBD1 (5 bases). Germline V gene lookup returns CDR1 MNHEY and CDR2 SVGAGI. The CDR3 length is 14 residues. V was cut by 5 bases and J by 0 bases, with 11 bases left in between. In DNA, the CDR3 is TGTGCCAGCAGTCCCAGGGTTACCTCCTACGAGCAGTACTTC. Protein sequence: CASSPRVTSYEQYF.

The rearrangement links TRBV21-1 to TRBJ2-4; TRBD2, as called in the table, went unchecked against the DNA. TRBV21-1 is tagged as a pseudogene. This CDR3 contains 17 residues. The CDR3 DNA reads TGTGCCAGCAGCAAAGATGTTCGGGGAGTAGCCAAAAACATTCAGTACTTC. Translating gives CASSKDVRGVAKNIQYF.

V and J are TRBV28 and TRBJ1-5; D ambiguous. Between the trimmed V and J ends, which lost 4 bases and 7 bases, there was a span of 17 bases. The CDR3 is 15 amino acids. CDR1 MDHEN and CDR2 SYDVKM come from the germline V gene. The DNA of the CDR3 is TGTGCCAGCAGTTCCAGTTCGGCCCGGAGGCAGCCCCAGCATTTT. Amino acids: CASSSSSARRQPQHF.

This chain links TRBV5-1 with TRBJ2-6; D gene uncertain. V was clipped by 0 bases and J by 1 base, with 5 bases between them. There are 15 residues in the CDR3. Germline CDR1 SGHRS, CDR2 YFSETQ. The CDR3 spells CASSLGASGANVLTF. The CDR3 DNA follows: TGCGCCAGCAGCTTGGGGGCGTCTGGGGCCAACGTCCTGACTTTC.

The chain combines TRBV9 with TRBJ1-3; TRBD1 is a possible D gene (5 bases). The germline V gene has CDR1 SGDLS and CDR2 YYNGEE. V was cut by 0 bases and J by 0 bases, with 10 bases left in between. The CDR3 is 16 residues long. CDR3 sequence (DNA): TGTGCCAGCAGCGTAGAACCCCAGGGCTCTGGAAACACCATATATTTT. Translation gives CASSVEPQGSGNTIYF.

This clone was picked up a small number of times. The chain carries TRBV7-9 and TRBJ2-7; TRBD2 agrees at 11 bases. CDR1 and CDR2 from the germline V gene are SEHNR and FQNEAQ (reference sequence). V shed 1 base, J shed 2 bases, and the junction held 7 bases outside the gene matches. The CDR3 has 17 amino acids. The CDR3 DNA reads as TGTGCCAGCAGCTTAGACCCGGGACTAGCGGAGACCTACGAGCAGTACTTC. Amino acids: CASSLDPGLAETYEQYF.

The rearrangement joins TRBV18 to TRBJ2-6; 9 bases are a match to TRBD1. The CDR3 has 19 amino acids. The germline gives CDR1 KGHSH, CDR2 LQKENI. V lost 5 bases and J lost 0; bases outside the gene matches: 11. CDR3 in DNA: TGTGCCAGCTCAGGCGCCGGGACAGGGACCCTCTCTGGGGCCAACGTCCTGACTTTC. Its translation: CASSGAGTGTLSGANVLTF.

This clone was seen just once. DNA for the CDR3: TGTGCCAGTAGAACAGGGGGCACGGGGGAGCAGTACTTC. Encoded protein: CASRTGGTGEQYF. The chain combines TRBV19 with TRBJ2-7; 9 nucleotides match TRBD1. Trimming took 6 bases from V and 7 from J; bases not matched to a gene: 7. The CDR3 is made up of 13 amino acids. The germline gives CDR1 LNHDA, CDR2 SQIVND (reference sequence).